Sequencing of this T cell receptor beta chain was carried out in a study of blood T cells in healthy people across ages. Findings of the study overall: The unsorted PBMCs prevented any conclusive comparison of naive versus antigen-experienced cells.

The CDR3 length is 14 residues. Germline V gene data show CDR1 as SGDLS and CDR2 as YYNGEE. As concerns this clonotype: Its cognate antigen is unknown.

The second PCR ran about 6 to 12 cycles with a sample-barcoded 5' primer and J-beta primers. The study obtained at least 3 million CDR3-containing paired-end reads from every sample. One entry per CDR3 protein results from TCRdb running MiXCR on the 5' RACE reads. The sample includes 1,300,000 or so distinct CDR3 sequences, approximately 59% of them seen just once. Staff drew around 10 milliliters of peripheral blood from each donor. The specimen was blood. This sequence originates from a man aged 18 to 35 in good health. The chain links TRBV9 to TRBJ2-4, with TRBD2 as a possible D gene (5 bases). The DNA end lines up better with TRBJ2-7; the J call may be wrong. This chain's CDR3 is CASSPADPAYEQYF. CDR3 bases: TGTGCCAGCAGCCCAGCGGACCCTGCCTACGAGCAGTACTTC.